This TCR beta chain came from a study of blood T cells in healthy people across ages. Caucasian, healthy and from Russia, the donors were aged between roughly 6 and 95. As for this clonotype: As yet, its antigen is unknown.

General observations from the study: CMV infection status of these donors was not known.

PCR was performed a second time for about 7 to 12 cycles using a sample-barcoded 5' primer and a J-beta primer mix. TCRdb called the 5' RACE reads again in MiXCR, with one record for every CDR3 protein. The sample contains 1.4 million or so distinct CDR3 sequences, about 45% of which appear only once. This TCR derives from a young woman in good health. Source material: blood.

CDR3 nucleotides: TGTGCCAGCAGCTCAGAAACCGGGACAGGGGGGGATGGAAATCAGCCCCAGCATTTT. This sequence encodes CASSSETGTGGDGNQPQHF. The chain employs TRBV7-9 and TRBJ1-5, with 11 bases fitting TRBD1. Trimming cost V 4 bases and J 4 bases; bases outside gene matches: 15. Per the germline V gene, CDR1 is SEHNR and CDR2 is FQNEAQ (reference sequence). This CDR3 is built from 19 residues.